This T cell receptor (beta chain) was sequenced for a study of cytomegalovirus exposure and HLA in healthy donors. 60 Vbeta and 13 Jbeta primers were used in PCR. Assay used: immunoSEQ multiplex PCR; TCRdb lists only in-frame clones, some missing. The data hold about 140,000 clones, with 75% to 85% observed a single time. CDR1 is SGHTA, CDR2 FQGNSA, per germline. The length of the CDR3 is 15 residues. Trimming shortened V by 1 base and J by 3 bases, and 12 bases separated the two germline ends. The chain joins TRBV7-2 to TRBJ1-1; D perhaps matches TRBD1 (6 bases). The specimen was PBMCs. The receptor comes from a man aged 45-60 years in good health and CMV-seronegative. CDR3 loop: CASSLDGQSYTEAFF. The CDR3 bases are TGTGCCAGCAGCTTAGACGGACAGAGCTACACTGAAGCTTTCTTT.